The rows below give T cell receptor beta chains drawn from one sample of a study of CD8+CD57+ T cells in acquired aplastic anemia. TCRdb reanalysed the reads using MiXCR and keeps one entry per CDR3 protein. The sample includes 200,000 to 250,000 distinct CDR3 sequences, 60% to 65% of them seen just once. The sample comprised sorted CD4+, CD8+, or CD8+CD57+ T cells (not recorded which) from PBMCs. Receptor source: a human donor in good health. CDR3s leave out the opening cysteine and the closing phenylalanine or tryptophan. Where a row states a size, it is once, few, many or the class of an expanded clone; other rows omit it.

j_call v_call clone_size cdr3_aa
TRBJ2-7 TRBV20-1 many SAAVQEREQY
TRBJ2-7 TRBV5-4 - ASSYWGPPGPLRESYEQY
TRBJ1-2 TRBV20-1 once SATPGGSNYGYT
TRBJ2-5 TRBV11-2 - ASSLGVRRRQETQY
TRBJ2-3 TRBV19 - ANSFLRGTDTQY
TRBJ2-3 TRBV2 many ASSVGSDTQY
TRBJ2-7 TRBV25-1 once ASRETSDSVPY
TRBJ1-2 TRBV2 many ASSEYREPNYGYT
TRBJ1-6 TRBV7-9 - ASSGGRAERLLH
TRBJ2-7 TRBV12-3/TRBV12-4 few ASKTDRGQRDEQY
TRBJ1-1 TRBV5-1 - ASSSGDREGMGAF
TRBJ2-7 TRBV24-1 - ATSDDRGLEQY
TRBJ1-1 TRBV7-8 few ASSTLSLGEAF
TRBJ1-2 TRBV2 few ASKQGGYT
TRBJ1-5 TRBV7-3 - AKRCQPQH
TRBJ2-7 TRBV29-1 many SGLLAQGKVPYEQY
TRBJ1-6 TRBV9 few ASSRDRVNSPLH
TRBJ2-2 TRBV15 - ATSARRETGELF
TRBJ1-5 TRBV7-2 - ASSQTEGLHQPQH
TRBJ2-7 TRBV20-1 - SARDDRFYEQY
TRBJ2-7 TRBV20-1 few SASSSGTMSYEQY
TRBJ2-3 TRBV6-4 - ASSMTRGADTQY
TRBJ2-1 TRBV9 many ASSVGLAGTEQF
TRBJ2-5 TRBV7-6 - ASSLACTSGGHMCQETQY
TRBJ2-7 TRBV4-1 many ASSQLVTYEQY
TRBJ1-2 TRBV12-3/TRBV12-4 - ASSVQGDYGYT
TRBJ2-1 TRBV20-1 - SARDYSGGAEKNEQF
TRBJ1-2 TRBV7-8 - AKGPQPYGYT
TRBJ1-1 TRBV11-3 - ASSSGQGLMNTEAF
TRBJ1-1 TRBV5-1 - ASSLVQGLNTEAF
TRBJ1-5 TRBV7-8 many ATDKISNQPQH
TRBJ2-1 TRBV5-5 - ASNEQF
TRBJ2-1 TRBV5-1 - ASSLGTRGGEQF
TRBJ2-7 TRBV10-3 - AISTLSGMGSYEQY
TRBJ2-2 TRBV15 - ATRVAGGPTATGELF
TRBJ2-7 TRBV13 many ASSPFRRAYEQY
TRBJ2-7 TRBV7-9 - ASSLGSLQAGYEQY
TRBJ1-2 TRBV19 - ASRETGQGNYGYT
TRBJ2-5 TRBV29-1 few SVEGLSRETQY
TRBJ1-4 TRBV27 - ASSLLGTNEKLF
TRBJ2-5 TRBV9 few ASNRDGVETQY
TRBJ2-7 TRBV10-3 - AISAAGTSVDEQY
TRBJ1-1 TRBV20-1 - SARDQPSVV
TRBJ2-3 TRBV11-3 - ASSPLLDTQY
TRBJ2-7 TRBV19 - ASSIQGGRYSDEQY
TRBJ1-1 TRBV29-1 - SVERAASEAF
TRBJ2-7 TRBV9 - ASSLGASGGTYEQY
TRBJ1-3 TRBV6-5 many ASSYSGISGNTIY
TRBJ2-3 TRBV12-3/TRBV12-4 once ASSLLEGTDTQY
TRBJ1-2 TRBV7-2 - ASRLQGAAYGYT
TRBJ2-7 TRBV7-2 medium-sized ASSLPGTGTGDEQY
TRBJ2-5 TRBV9 - ASSAGTIGGETQY
TRBJ2-5 TRBV6-2/TRBV6-3 - ASSTEYMLAGYQETQY
TRBJ2-3 TRBV20-1 - SARDRGKDYNEQY
TRBJ1-1 TRBV7-9 - ASSFTGRGTEAF